Sequencing of this T cell receptor (beta chain) was carried out in a study of cytomegalovirus exposure and HLA in healthy donors. Overall study findings and caveats: HLA-A and HLA-B allele assignments for most subjects were reportedly predicted accurately using TCR beta sequences. With further analysis later on, most CMV-associated TCR beta chains appeared HLA-restricted. Within an earlier analysis, most TCR beta V segments proved productive either about 87% or about 30% of the time. TCR beta V- and J-gene trimming, according to a later analysis, was linked to a missense DCLRE1C variant.

Germline V gene data show CDR1 as MNHNS and CDR2 as SASEGT. This CDR3 region has 15 residues. This clone was seen a single time. The antigen is unknown. Both 60 Vbeta primers and 13 Jbeta primers went into the PCR. The protocol was immunoSEQ multiplex PCR, while the TCRdb copy is restricted to in-frame clones and leaves out a portion. This sample yields about 110,000 clones, of which 60% to 80% are seen a single time; roughly 2.8% belongs to the top ten. The chain carries TRBV6-1 and TRBJ2-5; 8 bases fit TRBD1. TRBJ2-7 matches the DNA end more closely, so the J call is doubtful. The sequencing sample was made of PBMCs. The clonotype originates from a female donor in good health and CMV-seronegative. The CDR3 region is CASSATGTGSYEQYF. In DNA form, the CDR3 reads TGTGCCAGCAGTGCTACCGGGACAGGATCCTACGAGCAGTACTTC.